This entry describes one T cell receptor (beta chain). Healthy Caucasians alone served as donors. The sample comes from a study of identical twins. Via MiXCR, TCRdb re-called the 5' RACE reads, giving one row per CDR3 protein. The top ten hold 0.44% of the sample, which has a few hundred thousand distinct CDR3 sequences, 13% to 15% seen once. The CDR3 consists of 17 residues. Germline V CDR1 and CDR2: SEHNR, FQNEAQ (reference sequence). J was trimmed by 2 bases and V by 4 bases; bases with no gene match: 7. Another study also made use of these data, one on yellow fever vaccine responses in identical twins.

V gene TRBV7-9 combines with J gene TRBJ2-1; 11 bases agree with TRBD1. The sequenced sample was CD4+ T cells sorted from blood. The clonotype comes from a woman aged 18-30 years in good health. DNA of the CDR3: TGTGCCAGCAGCTCCCGGGACAGGGGGTCCACCTACAATGAGCAGTTCTTC. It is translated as CASSSRDRGSTYNEQFF.